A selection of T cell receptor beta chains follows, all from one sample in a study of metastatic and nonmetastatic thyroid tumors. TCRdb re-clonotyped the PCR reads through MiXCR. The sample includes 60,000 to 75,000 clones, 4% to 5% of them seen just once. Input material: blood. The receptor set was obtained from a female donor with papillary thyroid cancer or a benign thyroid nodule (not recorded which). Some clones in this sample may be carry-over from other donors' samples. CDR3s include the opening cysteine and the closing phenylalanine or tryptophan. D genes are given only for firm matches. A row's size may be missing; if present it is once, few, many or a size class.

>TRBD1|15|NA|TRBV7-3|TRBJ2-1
CASSLRGGAYNEQFF
TGTGCCAGCAGCTTAAGAGGGGGCGCTTACAATGAGCAATTCTTC
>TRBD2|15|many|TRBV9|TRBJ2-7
CASSVRASGNYEQYF
TGTGCCAGCAGCGTAAGGGCTAGCGGGAACTACGAGCAGTACTTC
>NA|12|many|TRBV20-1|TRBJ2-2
CSARDNTGELFF
TGCAGTGCTAGAGATAACACCGGGGAGCTGTTTTTT
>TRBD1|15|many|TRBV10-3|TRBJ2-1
CAISDGTGYNNEQFF
TGTGCCATCAGTGATGGGACAGGGTACAACAATGAGCAGTTCTTC
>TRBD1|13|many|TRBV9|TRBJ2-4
CASSTGQGGIQYF
TGTGCCAGCAGTACAGGACAGGGTGGTATTCAGTACTTC
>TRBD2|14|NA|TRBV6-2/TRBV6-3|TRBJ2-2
CASKTSGNTWELFF
TGTGCCAGCAAGACTAGCGGCAACACCTGGGAGCTGTTTTTT
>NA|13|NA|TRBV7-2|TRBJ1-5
CASSLRMGQPQHF
TGTGCCAGCAGCTTACGAATGGGGCAGCCCCAGCATTTT
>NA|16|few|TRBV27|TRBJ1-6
CASSFNLRGWDSPLHF
TGTGCCAGCAGTTTTAATCTTCGAGGGTGGGATTCACCCCTCCACTTT
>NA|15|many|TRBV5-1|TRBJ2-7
CASSLDLVTSGEQYF
TGCGCCAGCAGCTTGGATCTGGTTACTTCGGGGGAGCAGTACTTC
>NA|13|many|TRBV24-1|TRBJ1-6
CATSARDNSPLHF
TGTGCCACCAGTGCGAGGGATAATTCACCCCTCCACTTT
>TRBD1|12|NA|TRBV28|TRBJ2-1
CASSFPGGEQFF
TGTGCCAGCAGTTTTCCAGGGGGTGAGCAGTTCTTC